Listed below are T cell receptor beta chains from one sample, sequenced in a study of blood T cell repertoires in COVID-19. Profiling relied on immunoSEQ multiplex PCR, and the TCRdb table lists in-frame clones only, not all of them. This sample has hundreds of thousands of clones; 70% to 85% occur once, and the top ten carry about 4%. The sequenced sample consisted of peripheral blood. Source of these receptors: a woman in her thirties or forties with active or convalescent COVID-19. CDR3s include the opening cysteine and the closing phenylalanine or tryptophan. D genes are given only for firm matches. Clone size is stated in some rows and not others, as once, few, many or a class when expanded.

size | D | J | length | V | DNA | CDR3
. | TRBD1 | TRBJ1-3 | 15 | TRBV6-5 | TGTGCCAGCAGTTACTCGGACAGGGGGATGGACACCATATATTTT | CASSYSDRGMDTIYF
. | . | TRBJ1-1 | 13 | TRBV19 | TGTGCCAGTAGTATCGGCAGGGACACTGAAGCTTTCTTT | CASSIGRDTEAFF
. | . | TRBJ2-1 | 14 | TRBV9 | TGTGCCAGCAGCGTAGGCGGGGGCAACAATGAGCAGTTCTTC | CASSVGGGNNEQFF
. | . | TRBJ2-1 | 14 | TRBV3-1/TRBV3-2 | TGTGCCAGCAGCCGCGGGACTCACTACAATGAGCAGTTCTTC | CASSRGTHYNEQFF
few | TRBD1 | TRBJ1-2 | 14 | TRBV6-5 | TGTGCCAGCAGTTACTCGACAGGGAACTATGGCTACACCTTC | CASSYSTGNYGYTF
. | . | TRBJ2-2 | 14 | TRBV3-1/TRBV3-2 | TGTGCCAGCACGTCTTACGGGGTCGGCGGGGAGCTGTTTTTT | CASTSYGVGGELFF
. | TRBD1 | TRBJ2-3 | 15 | TRBV2 | TGTGCCAGCAGTGATAAAGGACAGGGGTTAGATACGCAGTATTTT | CASSDKGQGLDTQYF
. | TRBD1 | TRBJ1-2 | 15 | TRBV4-1 | TGCGCCAGCAGCCGAAGCAGACAGGGCCCCTATGGCTACACCTTC | CASSRSRQGPYGYTF
. | . | TRBJ1-4 | 15 | TRBV7-9 | TGTGCCAGCAGCTTAGGTCGGCAGGGAACTGAAAAACTGTTTTTT | CASSLGRQGTEKLFF
many | TRBD2 | TRBJ2-1 | 14 | TRBV5-6 | TGTGCCAGTCAGCACGGGGACTATCGGGGTGAGCAGTTCTTC | CASQHGDYRGEQFF
. | TRBD1 | TRBJ2-6 | 19 | TRBV6-6 | TGTGCCAGCAGTCCTATCAGGGGACAGGGTACCTCTGGGGCCAACGTCCTGACTTTC | CASSPIRGQGTSGANVLTF
. | . | TRBJ1-2 | 13 | TRBV5-6 | TGTGCCAGCAGCTTGGGGGCCAGCTATGGCTACACCTTC | CASSLGASYGYTF
. | TRBD1 | TRBJ1-3 | 14 | TRBV7-9 | TGTGCCAGCAGCTCGAAGGGACAGGGGAACACCATATATTTT | CASSSKGQGNTIYF
. | TRBD1 | TRBJ1-5 | 17 | TRBV19 | TGTGCCAGTAGTAAAGTGGTCGACAGGGTAGGTAATCAGCCCCAGCATTTT | CASSKVVDRVGNQPQHF
. | TRBD1 | TRBJ1-1 | 14 | TRBV29-1 | TGCAGCGTTGATGTCAGGGGGTCGAGAAATGAAGCTTTCTTT | CSVDVRGSRNEAFF
. | . | TRBJ1-6 | 13 | TRBV27 | TGTGCCAGCAGAAGCGTCAGGGTGGAGCCCCTCCACTTT | CASRSVRVEPLHF
. | . | TRBJ1-1 | 13 | TRBV5-1 | TGCGCCAGCAGCCAGGAGGGAAACACTGAAGCTTTCTTT | CASSQEGNTEAFF
few | . | TRBJ2-1 | 13 | TRBV30 | TGTGCCTGGAGTGGGCAGGGGCACAATGAGCAGTTCTTC | CAWSGQGHNEQFF
few | . | TRBJ2-1 | 12 | TRBV19 | TGTGCCAGTACCGACGACTTCGATGAGCAGTTCTTC | CASTDDFDEQFF
few | . | TRBJ1-6 | 15 | TRBV3-1/TRBV3-2 | TGTGCCAGCAGCCGGAGCGGGCAGCTTAATTCACCCCTCCACTTT | CASSRSGQLNSPLHF
once | TRBD1 | TRBJ1-4 | 18 | TRBV18 | TGTGCCAGCTCACCATTCACTAAACCCGGGACAGGGATTGAAAAACTGTTTTTT | CASSPFTKPGTGIEKLFF
once | TRBD1 | TRBJ1-3 | 15 | TRBV5-1 | TGCGCCAGCAGCACGCGACAGGGAGGTGGAAACACCATATATTTT | CASSTRQGGGNTIYF
. | TRBD1 | TRBJ2-1 | 15 | TRBV19 | TGTGCCAGTGGGGCCCTCGACAGGGTGAGCCATGAGCAGTTCTTC | CASGALDRVSHEQFF
. | TRBD1 | TRBJ1-5 | 13 | TRBV25-1 | TGTGCCAGCAGTGGACAGGGTAATCAGCCCCAGCATTTT | CASSGQGNQPQHF
. | . | TRBJ1-1 | 15 | TRBV14 | TGTGCCAGCAGCCAATACGAGACGGGGAACACTGAAGCTTTCTTT | CASSQYETGNTEAFF
. | . | TRBJ2-3 | 16 | TRBV28 | TGTGCCAGCAGTTCGCTCATTACCGCGTACACAGATACGCAGTATTTT | CASSSLITAYTDTQYF